This T cell receptor beta chain appears in the sequencing data of a study of blood T cell repertoires in COVID-19. CDR3 length: 15 residues. Germline-derived CDR1 and CDR2 are KGHSY and FQNENV. Trimming took 4 bases from V and 11 from J, leaving 20 bases between them. Assay: immunoSEQ multiplex PCR; the TCRdb copy retains only in-frame clones and omits some. The repertoire consists of 250,000 to 350,000 clones, with roughly 87% occurring once and the leading ten covering 6%. The sample consisted of PBMCs or T cells enriched from blood (not recorded which). The rearrangement links TRBV16 to TRBJ1-4; tentatively, D is TRBD1 (5 bases). This TCR was sampled from a woman aged 40 to 50 who had recovered from COVID-19. This CDR3 is CASSPDSDINGKLFF. CDR3 in DNA: TGTGCCAGCAGCCCCGATTCGGACATAAACGGGAAACTGTTTTTT.